The clone carrying this TCR beta chain was detected a few times. Its antigen is unidentified. The data originate from a study of CD8 T cells in ankylosing spondylitis. Study-level results: Several of the motif variants were reported before in synovial fluid and blood from reactive arthritis.

V shed 3 bases and J 7 bases; nucleotides not matched to a gene: 5. The germline CDR1 and CDR2 sequences are LNHNV and YYDKDF (reference sequence). The CDR3 spans 14 residues. TCRdb analysed the 5' RACE reads with MiXCR anew, one entry per CDR3 protein. The sample consists of around 120,000 distinct CDR3 sequences, 12% to 15% of them appearing once. The TCR was taken from a female donor with ankylosing spondylitis or in good health (not recorded which). The genes are TRBV15 and TRBJ2-3, with TRBD2 matching 9 bases. Source material: blood, either unsorted or a sorted T cell fraction (not recorded which). The CDR3 loop is CATSRRGGLNTQYF. CDR3 DNA sequence: TGTGCCACCAGCAGGCGGGGGGGACTGAATACGCAGTATTTT.